This section outlines one TCR beta chain sequence together with its context. What it recognizes is unknown. This CDR3 region has 13 residues. After removal of 2 bases from V and 9 bases from J, the junction contained 5 bases not matched to a gene. Germline V CDR1 and CDR2: MNHEY, SVGAGI. This specimen comes from a study of graft-versus-host responses after intestinal transplantation. Study-wide context: Among the recipients, all got anti-thymocyte globulin induction and then tacrolimus and steroids for approximately 3 years. Study-level findings and limits: High graft-versus-host to host-versus-graft clonal ratios were seen in allografts of patients with graft-donor T cell macrochimerism. GvH clones were found in recipient marrow; some appeared first in ileum or blood.

Libraries were prepared by immunoSEQ multiplex PCR; TCRdb keeps only in-frame clonotypes and omits some of them. The profile shows 90,000 to 120,000 clones, approximately 86% of them singletons. The TCR comes from a human donor who was the organ donor for an intestinal transplant. This rearrangement joins TRBV6-5 to TRBJ1-1; TRBD1 agrees at 8 bases. The sequencing used unstimulated CD4+ T cells sorted from spleen or lymph node cells, collected before transplant. The CDR3 is CASSYLRTGQAFF. CDR3 DNA sequence: TGTGCCAGCAGTTACCTAAGGACAGGGCAAGCTTTCTTT.